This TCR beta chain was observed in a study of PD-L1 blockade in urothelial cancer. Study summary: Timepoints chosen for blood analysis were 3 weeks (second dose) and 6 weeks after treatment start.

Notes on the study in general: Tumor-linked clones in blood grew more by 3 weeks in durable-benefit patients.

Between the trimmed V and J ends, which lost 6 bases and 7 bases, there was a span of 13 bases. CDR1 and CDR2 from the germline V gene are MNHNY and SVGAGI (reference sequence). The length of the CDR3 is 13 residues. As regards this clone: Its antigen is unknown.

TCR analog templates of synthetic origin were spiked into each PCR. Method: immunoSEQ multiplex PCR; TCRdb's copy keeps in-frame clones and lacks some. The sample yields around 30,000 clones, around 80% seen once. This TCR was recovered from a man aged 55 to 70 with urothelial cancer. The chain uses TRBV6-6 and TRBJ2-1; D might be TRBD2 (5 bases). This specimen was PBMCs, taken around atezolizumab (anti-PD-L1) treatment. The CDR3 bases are TGTGCCAGCAGCCCGGGATTTTCTAATGAGCAGTTCTTC. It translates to CASSPGFSNEQFF.